A single sample gave rise to the 20 T cell receptor beta chains below, sequenced in a study of Ad26.COV2.S vaccination and SARS-CoV-2 variants. The treatment: 15 to 20 received Ad26.COV2.S at low or high dose, single or two shots; about 5 received placebo; per-sample allocation not given. Day 63 after the first vaccine or placebo injection was the time point for sampling. Method: immunoSEQ multiplex PCR; TCRdb's copy keeps in-frame clones and lacks some. The sample lists some 350,000 clones; around 84% were seen once. This specimen consisted of peripheral blood, obtained in a trial of Ad26.COV2.S vaccine versus placebo. These receptors were taken from a person aged 18-65 years who received the Ad26.COV2.S COVID-19 vaccine or a placebo.

On this clone itself: The same CDR3 can be traced to other DNA sequences in this sample. This rearrangement joins TRBV5-1 to TRBJ2-1; no firm D call. This CDR3 spans 15 amino acids. V dropped 2 bases and J dropped 0 bases, with 9 bases sitting between them. Germline V gives CDR1 SGHRS, CDR2 YFSETQ. This chain's CDR3 is CASSLSQSSYNEQFF. CDR3 nucleotides: TGCGCCAGCAGCTTATCCCAGAGCTCCTACAATGAGCAGTTCTTC.

Here the CDR3 reads CASSQTGISNQPQHF. For the CDR3, the DNA is TGTGCCAGCAGCCAGACAGGGATTAGCAATCAGCCCCAGCATTTT. V and J are TRBV3-1 (or the pseudogene TRBV3-2) and TRBJ1-5; 7 bases are shared with TRBD1. CDR3 size: 15 residues. The germline gives CDR1 LGHDT, CDR2 YNNKEL (reference sequence). Trimming removed 3 bases from V and 0 bases from J; junction bases left unmatched: 2.

The chain uses TRBV28 and TRBJ1-2; D is ambiguous. Trimming left V 7 bases short and J 0 bases short, with 9 bases between. Germline CDR1 and CDR2: MDHEN and SYDVKM. The CDR3 runs to 13 residues. The CDR3 loop reads CASTQTANYGYTF. Here the CDR3 DNA reads TGTGCCAGCACACAGACCGCTAACTATGGCTACACCTTC.

DNA for the CDR3: TGTGCCAGCAGCCGCCGGGTCCTCACCTACGAGCAGTACTTC. This sequence encodes CASSRRVLTYEQYF. This chain uses TRBV6-5 with TRBJ2-7; D is unclear. CDR3 length: 14 residues. V was trimmed by 6 bases and J by 2 bases, leaving 14 bases between them. Germline V CDR1 and CDR2: MNHEY, SVGAGI.

The V gene is TRBV10-3, the J gene TRBJ2-3; 7 bases are a match to TRBD1. Germline values: CDR1 ENHRY, CDR2 SYGVKD. V lost 6 bases and J lost 4; bases outside the gene matches: 7. The CDR3 length is 14 residues. DNA of the CDR3: TGTGCCATCAGAGACAGGGTTCCCGCAGATACGCAGTATTTT. Amino acids: CAIRDRVPADTQYF.

V usage is TRBV15 and J usage is TRBJ1-1, with 7 bases matching TRBD1. Germline V lookup: CDR1 LNHNV, CDR2 YYDKDF (reference sequence). J lost 2 bases, V lost 0 bases, and 3 bases had no gene match. The CDR3 extends over 15 amino acids. The CDR3 loop is CATSRERGLNTEAFF. The CDR3 DNA reads TGTGCCACCAGCAGAGAGAGGGGGCTAAACACTGAAGCTTTCTTT. The variable domain in full, with the rest retrieved from reference TRBV15 and TRBJ1-1, is DAMVIQNPRYQVTQFGKPVTLSCSQTLNHNVMYWYQQKSSQAPKLLFHYYDKDFNNEADTPDNFQSRRPNTSFCFLDIRSPGLGDTAMYLCATSRERGLNTEAFFGQGTRLTVV.

The chain recombines TRBV25-1 with TRBJ2-7, with D perhaps TRBD1 (5 bases). The CDR3 length is 14 residues. Trimming took off 7 bases at V and 2 bases at J, with 15 bases between the two ends. Germline CDR1 MGHDK, CDR2 SYGVNS. Here the CDR3 DNA reads TGTGCCAGCAAAGGGCCCCGGACAACCTACGAGCAGTACTTC. Translated, it gives CASKGPRTTYEQYF.

The genes are TRBV9 and TRBJ1-6; no firm D call. V was clipped by 2 bases and J by 11 bases, with 14 bases between them. In germline, CDR1 is SGDLS, CDR2 YYNGEE. The CDR3 extends over 14 amino acids. The CDR3 nucleotides read TGTGCCAGCAGCGTTGGAACAGAATATACACCCCTCCACTTT. Protein sequence: CASSVGTEYTPLHF.

This CDR3 is CASSRTAMNTEAFF. In DNA form, the CDR3 reads TGTGCCAGCAGTAGGACAGCCATGAACACTGAAGCTTTCTTT. This chain links TRBV27 with TRBJ1-1, with D possibly TRBD1 on 6 matching bases. V gave up 5 bases and J gave up 0 bases, with 10 bases separating them. Germline values: CDR1 MNHEY, CDR2 SMNVEV (reference sequence). The CDR3 is made up of 14 amino acids.

This sequence joins TRBV4-1 and TRBJ1-6; D gene uncertain. The CDR3 is 14 amino acids. The germline V gene encodes CDR1 MGHRA and CDR2 YSYEKL. The V gene lost 1 base and the J gene lost 8 bases, with 9 bases spanning the gap. CDR3 coding DNA: TGCGCCAGCAGCCAAGTCCAGGCGGATTCACCCCTCCACTTT. Protein: CASSQVQADSPLHF.

This clone was seen once. The chain links TRBV5-4 to TRBJ2-1, with TRBD2 identical over 14 bases. The CDR3 is 19 residues long. Germline CDR1 SGHNT, CDR2 YYREEE (reference sequence). J was trimmed by 0 bases and V by 4 bases; bases with no gene match: 9. CDR3 DNA: TGTGCCAGCAGCGGGCCGGGACTAGCGGGAGCGGGCTCCTACAATGAGCAGTTCTTC. Amino acids: CASSGPGLAGAGSYNEQFF.

The DNA of the CDR3 is TGCGCCAGCCACCTCCTAGGGGGAGGGAGCTCCTACGAGCAGTACTTC. This translates into CASHLLGGGSSYEQYF. The chain uses TRBV5-1 and TRBJ2-7; TRBD2 might be the D (7 bases). The germline V gene encodes CDR1 SGHRS and CDR2 YFSETQ. The CDR3 contains 16 residues. V was clipped by 7 bases and J by 0 bases, with 20 bases between them. Filled out from reference TRBV5-1 and TRBJ2-7, the complete variable domain reads KAGVTQTPRYLIKTRGQQVTLSCSPISGHRSVSWYQQTPGQGLQFLFEYFSETQRNKGNFPGRFSGRQFSNSRSEMNVSTLELGDSALYLCASHLLGGGSSYEQYFGPGTRLTVT.

The rearrangement joins TRBV25-1 to TRBJ1-2; D gene ambiguous. Germline V gene sequence: CDR1 MGHDK, CDR2 SYGVNS. V lost 1 base and J lost 2, with 5 bases in between. The CDR3 loop spans 13 amino acids. The CDR3 sequence is CASSEWGNYGYTF. The DNA for the CDR3 is TGTGCCAGCAGTGAATGGGGAAACTATGGCTACACCTTC.

V is TRBV25-1 and J is TRBJ2-2, with D unclear. CDR1 is MGHDK and CDR2 is SYGVNS in the germline V gene. The CDR3 extends over 13 amino acids. The V end was cut by 7 bases, the J end by 1 base, with 7 bases between. CDR3 amino acids: CASKSLNTGELFF. In DNA form, the CDR3 reads TGTGCCAGCAAAAGCCTGAACACCGGGGAGCTGTTTTTT.

The chain employs TRBV7-9 and TRBJ2-1; D remains ambiguous. Germline V lookup: CDR1 SEHNR, CDR2 FQNEAQ (reference sequence). V dropped 1 base and J dropped 9 bases, with 7 bases sitting between them. The CDR3 length is 12 residues. CDR3 DNA sequence: TGTGCCAGCAGCTTAGAAGTCCGTGAGCAGTTCTTC. This sequence encodes CASSLEVREQFF.

The genes are TRBV27 and TRBJ2-1; 7 bases align to TRBD1. The CDR3 covers 15 residues. V lost 3 bases and J lost 10; bases outside the gene matches: 12. Germline-derived CDR1 and CDR2 are MNHEY and SMNVEV (reference sequence). CDR3 region: CASSLDRPGRDEQFF. The CDR3 DNA follows: TGTGCCAGCAGTTTGGACAGGCCCGGCCGGGACGAGCAGTTCTTC.

The DNA of the CDR3 is TGTGCCAGCAACCGACGGGAGGTAGGCTACAATGAGCAGTTCTTC. Protein: CASNRREVGYNEQFF. J is TRBJ2-1 and V is TRBV19; TRBD2 aligns across 7 bases. Germline V gives CDR1 LNHDA, CDR2 SQIVND (reference sequence). V dropped 9 bases and J dropped 3; count of bases not matched to a gene: 11. This CDR3 contains 15 residues.

This chain joins TRBV9 and TRBJ2-1, with D tentatively TRBD1 (9 bases). The CDR3 spans 17 residues. The germline gives CDR1 SGDLS, CDR2 YYNGEE. Trimming shortened V by 2 bases and J by 6 bases, and 21 bases separated the two germline ends. CDR3 in amino acids: CASSVPLRGDRVNEQFF. DNA for the CDR3: TGTGCCAGCAGCGTTCCTCTGCGGGGGGACAGGGTCAATGAGCAGTTCTTC.

This clone was observed a single time. The V call is TRBV24-1, the J call TRBJ2-3, with TRBD2 identical over 9 bases. The CDR3 is 16 residues long. CDR1 KGHDR and CDR2 SFDVKD come from the germline V gene. V gave up 3 bases and J gave up 2 bases; unmatched junction bases: 5. CDR3 protein: CATSDVAGDTTDTQYF. The CDR3 DNA sequence: TGTGCCACCAGTGATGTAGCGGGAGATACCACAGATACGCAGTATTTT.

J is TRBJ2-2 and V is TRBV29-1; D perhaps matches TRBD1 (6 bases). Germline assignment: CDR1 SQVTM and CDR2 ANQGSEA. Deletions cut 5 bases from V and 2 bases from J, with 12 bases between. The CDR3 is 14 amino acids. CDR3 sequence reads: CSVTQGPNTGELFF. The CDR3 nucleotides read TGCAGCGTTACACAGGGTCCCAACACCGGGGAGCTGTTTTTT.